This T cell receptor (beta chain) was found in a study of CD8 T cells in ankylosing spondylitis. Study conclusions and caveats: Seven to nine highly homologous variants made up a TCR beta motif, and this motif appeared characteristic of ankylosing spondylitis blood.

TCRdb re-analysed the 5' RACE reads in MiXCR, keeping a single row per CDR3 protein. The sample gives more than 100,000 distinct CDR3 sequences, roughly 15% of which show up once; 25% to 40% is in the top ten. This CDR3 has 16 amino acids. V was cut by 2 bases and J by 4 bases, with 17 bases left in between. Germline-derived CDR1 and CDR2 are SGHKS and YYEKEE (reference sequence). A word on this clonotype: Its antigen remains unidentified.

The specimen was blood, either unsorted or a sorted T cell fraction (not recorded which). This receptor was taken from a male donor with ankylosing spondylitis. The chain carries TRBV5-5 and TRBJ2-3, with D unresolved. CDR3 sequence (DNA): TGTGCCAGCAGCTTCGTAACTACACCCGGAGCAGATACGCAGTATTTT. Its protein product is CASSFVTTPGADTQYF.